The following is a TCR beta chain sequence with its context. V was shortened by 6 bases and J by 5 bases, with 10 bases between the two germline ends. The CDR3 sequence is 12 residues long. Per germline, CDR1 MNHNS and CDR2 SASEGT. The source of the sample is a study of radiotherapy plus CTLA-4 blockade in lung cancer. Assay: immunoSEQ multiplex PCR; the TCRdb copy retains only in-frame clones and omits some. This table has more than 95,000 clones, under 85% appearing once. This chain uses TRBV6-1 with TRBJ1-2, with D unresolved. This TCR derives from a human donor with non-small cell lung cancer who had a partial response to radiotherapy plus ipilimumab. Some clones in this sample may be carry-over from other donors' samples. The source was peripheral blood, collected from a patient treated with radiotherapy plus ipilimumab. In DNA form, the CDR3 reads TGTGCCAGCAGAGCCTCGGTTTATGGCTACACCTTC. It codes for CASRASVYGYTF.